This T cell receptor beta chain was captured in a study of blood T cell repertoires in COVID-19. About the research overall: Specimens from acute and convalescent COVID-19 originated in the United States, Italy and Spain. T cells, B-cell-depleted T cells, or PBMCs supplied cDNA or gDNA.

CDR3 length: 14 residues. Per germline, CDR1 SGHDT and CDR2 YYEEEE. Trimming stripped 2 bases from V and 0 bases from J, with 6 bases between. Original methodology: It was from reference gene primer amplification that nucleated cell counts were estimated. Clones were read by immunoSEQ multiplex PCR, and TCRdb kept only the in-frame ones, dropping some. That table furnishes V, J and clone size, whereas the DNA furnished D and trimming. The sample includes over 100,000 clones, around 86% of them seen just once. The sample consisted of peripheral blood. This receptor was obtained from a man aged 50-59 years with active COVID-19. The rearrangement joins TRBV5-6 to TRBJ1-5; D call uncertain. DNA of the CDR3: TGTGCCAGCAGCTTCGGTAATAGCAATCAGCCCCAGCATTTT. It translates to CASSFGNSNQPQHF.